A single sample is the source of the 32 T cell receptor beta chains below, sequenced in a study of blood T cell repertoires in COVID-19. Measured with immunoSEQ multiplex PCR; TCRdb has only the in-frame clones, and not every one. The sample includes 150,000 or so clones, 85% to 90% seen only once; the top ten take roughly 13%. Input material: peripheral blood. The origin of the receptors is a man in his late teens or twenties with COVID-19, enrolled during active disease.

The chain joins TRBV30 to TRBJ2-1; 16 bases match TRBD2. This CDR3 region has 17 residues. After removal of 2 bases from V and 10 bases from J, the junction contained 11 bases not matched to a gene. CDR1 and CDR2 from the germline V gene are GTSNPN and SVGIG (reference sequence). This CDR3 is CAWSSGTSGRAGGEQFF. Here the CDR3 DNA reads TGTGCCTGGAGTTCGGGGACTAGCGGGAGGGCCGGGGGCGAGCAGTTCTTC.

The rearrangement uses TRBV6-1 and TRBJ1-1; 7 bases line up with TRBD1. V lost 3 bases, J lost 7 bases, and 2 bases stayed unmatched. Germline CDR1 and CDR2: MNHNS and SASEGT. The CDR3 extends over 12 amino acids. The CDR3 spells CASSDRQGEAFF. CDR3 sequence (DNA): TGTGCCAGCAGTGACCGACAGGGTGAAGCTTTCTTT.

This chain connects TRBV6-2 or TRBV6-3 to TRBJ2-1; D may be TRBD2 (6 bases). The CDR3 extends over 12 amino acids. V was pared by 4 bases and J by 6 bases, with 7 bases between. Germline V gene sequence: CDR1 MNHEY, CDR2 SVGEGT. CDR3 DNA: TGTGCCAGCAGTTTCGGGGGCAATGAGCAGTTCTTC. As protein: CASSFGGNEQFF.

V usage is TRBV5-4 and J usage is TRBJ2-7; the match to TRBD1 covers 7 bases. Per the germline V gene, CDR1 is SGHNT and CDR2 is YYREEE (reference sequence). The trim removed 0 bases at V and 4 bases at J, leaving 4 bases unmatched. This CDR3 spans 14 amino acids. This CDR3 is CASSLGRQGYEQYF. The CDR3 DNA reads TGTGCCAGCAGCTTGGGACGACAGGGATACGAGCAGTACTTC.

This chain links TRBV6-2 or TRBV6-3 with TRBJ2-1, with 9 bases aligning to TRBD2. Germline CDR1 is MNHEY and CDR2 is SVGEGT. The CDR3 extends over 16 amino acids. Trimming at V came to 2 bases and at J to 8 bases, leaving 10 bases not matched to a gene. The CDR3 nucleotides read TGTGCCAGCAGTTACGATCGGACTAGCGTCTTCCATGAGCAGTTCTTC. It is translated as CASSYDRTSVFHEQFF.

This clone has a single count. The chain joins TRBV4-2 to TRBJ2-7, with D possibly TRBD2 on 5 matching bases. Deletions cut 0 bases from V and 9 bases from J, with 18 bases between. This CDR3 has 15 amino acids. The germline gives CDR1 LGHNA, CDR2 YNFKEQ. CDR3 coding DNA: TGTGCCAGCAGCCAAGATTCTGAGGGCCGGCTTTGGCAGTACTTC. Its translation is CASSQDSEGRLWQYF.

The chain employs TRBV5-6 and TRBJ2-7; D is possibly TRBD2 (5 bases). Germline loops: CDR1 SGHDT, CDR2 YYEEEE. This CDR3 has 14 residues. The ends were cut back, 1 base at V and 6 bases at J, with 14 bases in the middle. The CDR3 loop is CASSLILSGSEQYF. The CDR3 DNA follows: TGTGCCAGCAGCTTGATTCTCAGTGGGAGCGAGCAGTACTTC.

V usage is TRBV5-1 and J usage is TRBJ1-1; D is unresolved. This CDR3 has 12 amino acids. V was trimmed by 10 bases and J by 3 bases, leaving 13 bases between them. Germline CDR1 and CDR2: SGHRS and YFSETQ. The CDR3 protein is CASSGSDTEAFF. DNA for the CDR3: TGCGCCTCATCGGGGTCGGACACTGAAGCTTTCTTT.

The chain links TRBV5-6 to TRBJ2-2; D is possibly TRBD1 (6 bases). Germline CDR1 and CDR2: SGHDT and YYEEEE. Trimming left V 4 bases short and J 0 bases short, with 10 bases between. There are 15 residues in the CDR3. The chain's CDR3 is CASSPGTPNTGELFF. Here the CDR3 DNA reads TGTGCCAGCAGCCCCGGGACACCGAACACCGGGGAGCTGTTTTTT. Filled out from reference TRBV5-6 and TRBJ2-2, the complete variable domain reads DAGVTQSPTHLIKTRGQQVTLRCSPKSGHDTVSWYQQALGQGPQFIFQYYEEEERQRGNFPDRFSGHQFPNYSSELNVNALLLGDSALYLCASSPGTPNTGELFFGEGSRLTVL.

V usage is TRBV6-5 and J usage is TRBJ1-2; 12 positions agree with TRBD1. The junction had 6 bases not matched to a gene; V was cut back by 6 bases and J by 4 bases. The germline V gene encodes CDR1 MNHEY and CDR2 SVGAGI. This CDR3 comprises 15 residues. Here the CDR3 DNA reads TGTGCCAGCAGGGGGACAGGGGGCGTGAGCTATGGCTACACCTTC. It translates to CASRGTGGVSYGYTF.

The rearrangement uses TRBV9 and TRBJ2-2, with a weak D call TRBD2 (5 bases). The germline V gene has CDR1 SGDLS and CDR2 YYNGEE. The CDR3 length is 20 residues. The V end was cut by 0 bases, the J end by 2 bases, with 23 bases between. CDR3 protein: CASSVATLEVRGSNTGELFF. In DNA form, the CDR3 reads TGTGCCAGCAGCGTAGCTACGTTGGAGGTGAGAGGGTCCAACACCGGGGAGCTGTTTTTT.

Only one count was recorded for this clone. Other DNA sequences in the sample encode the same CDR3. This chain connects TRBV4-1 to TRBJ2-7; D not resolved. CDR3 size: 11 residues. The V end lost 1 base, the J end lost 5 bases, and 3 bases lay between the germline ends. Germline CDR1 reads MGHRA; CDR2 reads YSYEKL. This CDR3 is CASSQADEQYF. CDR3 bases: TGCGCCAGCAGCCAAGCGGACGAGCAGTACTTC.

The chain couples TRBV6-5 to TRBJ2-7, with D maybe TRBD1 (5 bases). The CDR3 totals 15 residues. V shed 6 bases and J shed 3 bases, with 18 bases lying between them. Germline CDR1 is MNHEY and CDR2 is SVGAGI. The CDR3 loop reads CASSPTRQTHYEQYF. The CDR3 coding sequence is TGTGCCAGCAGCCCCACCCGACAGACCCACTACGAGCAGTACTTC.

The chain couples TRBV11-2 to TRBJ2-7, with D perhaps TRBD2 (5 bases). Germline V lookup: CDR1 SGHAT, CDR2 FQNNGV. V was pared by 5 bases and J by 3 bases, with 11 bases between. This CDR3 is built from 13 residues. The DNA for the CDR3 is TGTGCCAGCAGCGGAGATCGGGGCTACGAGCAGTACTTC. This gives the protein CASSGDRGYEQYF.

CDR3 sequence reads: CASSFVAPNTEAFF. The CDR3 DNA is TGTGCCAGCAGTTTCGTGGCCCCGAACACTGAAGCTTTCTTT. The rearrangement joins TRBV28 to TRBJ1-1; D remains unclear. The germline V and J ends were trimmed by 3 bases and 1 base, with 9 bases remaining between them. The germline V gene encodes CDR1 MDHEN and CDR2 SYDVKM. CDR3 length equals 14 residues. Full variable domain (rest looked up from reference TRBV28 and TRBJ1-1): DVKVTQSSRYLVKRTGEKVFLECVQDMDHENMFWYRQDPGLGLRLIYFSYDVKMKEKGDIPEGYSVSREKKERFSLILESASTNQTSMYLCASSFVAPNTEAFFGQGTRLTVV.

The chain employs TRBV28 and TRBJ1-2; D gene uncertain. Per germline, CDR1 MDHEN and CDR2 SYDVKM. This CDR3 has 16 amino acids. The germline V and J ends were trimmed by 6 bases and 0 bases, with 17 bases remaining between them. CDR3 nucleotides: TGTGCCAGCAGACAAAGCCGTTACAGTTCTAACTATGGCTACACCTTC. It is translated as CASRQSRYSSNYGYTF.

The J gene is TRBJ2-1, the V gene TRBV7-9, with 11 positions matching TRBD2. The V gene end was trimmed by 5 bases and the J gene end by 5 bases; junction bases not matched to a gene: 8. Per the germline V gene, CDR1 is SEHNR and CDR2 is FQNEAQ (reference sequence). The CDR3 is 16 residues long. The CDR3 DNA is TGTGCCAGCAGCCCCCAACTAGCGGGAGCACACAATGAGCAGTTCTTC. Its translation: CASSPQLAGAHNEQFF.

The chain links TRBV29-1 to TRBJ1-1, with a weak D call TRBD1 (6 bases). Trimming removed 5 bases at V and 4 bases at J, with 20 bases between. The V gene's germline CDR1 is SQVTM and CDR2 ANQGSEA. The CDR3 consists of 15 residues. The CDR3 nucleotides read TGCAGCGTTTCAGATTTGGGCAGGGGTAGCACTGAAGCTTTCTTT. It translates to CSVSDLGRGSTEAFF.

The chain is built from TRBV6-5 and TRBJ1-5; 8 nucleotides match TRBD1. The CDR3 is made up of 13 amino acids. Germline CDR1 reads MNHEY; CDR2 reads SVGAGI. Trimming took 8 bases from V and 4 from J; bases not matched to a gene: 4. The CDR3 DNA reads TGTGCCAGCCAAAACAGGGGGAATCAGCCCCAGCATTTT. It yields the protein CASQNRGNQPQHF.

The CDR3: CASSPTGGSYNEQFF. As DNA, the CDR3 is TGTGCCAGCAGTCCAACAGGGGGGTCCTACAATGAGCAGTTCTTC. The rearrangement joins TRBV6-6 to TRBJ2-1, with 8 bases matching TRBD1. With 5 bases clipped from V and 1 base from J, the junction kept 4 bases outside the gene matches. The CDR3 sequence is 15 residues long. Germline V lookup: CDR1 MNHNY, CDR2 SVGAGI (reference sequence).

The J gene is TRBJ2-3, the V gene TRBV5-1; D is unclear. V was trimmed by 5 bases and J by 2 bases, leaving 15 bases between them. This CDR3 region has 15 residues. Germline CDR1 and CDR2: SGHRS and YFSETQ. The CDR3, as DNA: TGCGCCAGCAGTCTGGGCGCAGACATCACAGATACGCAGTATTTT. Its translation: CASSLGADITDTQYF.

The V call is TRBV9, the J call TRBJ2-1, with 8 bases identical to TRBD2. Germline V CDR1 and CDR2: SGDLS, YYNGEE. V was pared by 0 bases and J by 6 bases, with 8 bases of the junction left unmatched. The CDR3 consists of 16 residues. The CDR3 is CASSVVSSGIGNEQFF. CDR3 bases: TGTGCCAGCAGCGTAGTGAGTAGCGGGATAGGCAATGAGCAGTTCTTC. The variable domain in full, with the rest retrieved from reference TRBV9 and TRBJ2-1, is DSGVTQTPKHLITATGQRVTLRCSPRSGDLSVYWYQQSLDQGLQFLIQYYNGEERAKGNILERFSAQQFPDLHSELNLSSLELGDSALYFCASSVVSSGIGNEQFFGPGTRLTVL.

The rearrangement uses TRBV24-1 and TRBJ2-6; D remains unclear. Germline CDR1 reads KGHDR; CDR2 reads SFDVKD. The CDR3 totals 14 residues. V was pared by 3 bases and J by 1 base, with 3 bases between. The CDR3 nucleotides read TGTGCCACCAGTGATCCATCTGGGGCCAACGTCCTGACTTTC. Its translation: CATSDPSGANVLTF.

The chain has TRBV18 and TRBJ2-1; 9 nucleotides line up with TRBD1. Per the germline V gene, CDR1 is KGHSH and CDR2 is LQKENI. This CDR3 is built from 15 residues. The trim removed 4 bases at V and 3 bases at J, leaving 4 bases unmatched. This chain's CDR3 is CASSLGTGLYNEQFF. The CDR3 DNA reads TGTGCCAGCTCACTCGGGACAGGGCTCTACAATGAGCAGTTCTTC.

The chain joins TRBV4-3 to TRBJ2-2; 13 positions match TRBD2. Per the germline V gene, CDR1 is LGHNA and CDR2 is YSLEER. The V gene end was trimmed by 1 base and the J gene end by 1 base; junction bases not matched to a gene: 0. CDR3 length equals 17 residues. CDR3 bases: TGCGCCAGCAGCCAAGGACTAGCGGGAGGGAACACCGGGGAGCTGTTTTTT. Translation gives CASSQGLAGGNTGELFF.

The genes are TRBV10-3 and TRBJ1-6, with a possible D match to TRBD1 (6 bases). This CDR3 has 15 amino acids. V lost 3 bases and J lost 8, with 14 bases in between. Germline CDR1 ENHRY, CDR2 SYGVKD. The CDR3 is CAISEGQPLDSPLHF. The CDR3 region has the DNA TGTGCCATCAGTGAAGGACAGCCCTTAGATTCACCCCTCCACTTT.

The chain carries TRBV19 and TRBJ1-2, with 8 bases fitting TRBD1. V lost 7 bases, J lost 0 bases, and 4 bases stayed unmatched. The V gene's germline CDR1 is LNHDA and CDR2 SQIVND (reference sequence). CDR3 length equals 14 residues. CDR3 nucleotide sequence: TGTGCCAGTATCGGACAGGGCCCTAACTATGGCTACACCTTC. Encoded protein: CASIGQGPNYGYTF.

This chain links TRBV5-1 with TRBJ2-7, with unresolved D. The CDR3 has 12 amino acids. CDR1 is SGHRS and CDR2 is YFSETQ in the germline V gene. Trimming left V 4 bases short and J 0 bases short, with 5 bases between. CDR3 amino acids: CASSASSYEQYF. CDR3 DNA: TGCGCCAGCAGCGCGAGCTCCTACGAGCAGTACTTC.

This chain connects TRBV5-5 to TRBJ1-6; 7 bases line up with TRBD1. Looked up from germline, CDR1 is SGHKS and CDR2 is YYEKEE (reference sequence). J was trimmed by 7 bases and V by 4 bases; bases with no gene match: 5. The CDR3 length is 14 residues. CDR3 protein: CASSAGTENSPLHF. The CDR3 DNA reads as TGTGCCAGCAGCGCCGGGACAGAGAATTCACCCCTCCACTTT.

This clone was seen more than once but under ten times. The chain recombines TRBV6-5 with TRBJ2-1, with 7 positions matching TRBD2. The CDR3 length is 14 residues. The V segment lost 6 bases and the J segment 3 bases; nucleotides outside the gene matches: 5. Per the germline V gene, CDR1 is MNHEY and CDR2 is SVGAGI. CDR3 coding DNA: TGTGCCAGCAGCGGGACTACCAGCTACAATGAGCAGTTCTTC. Residues: CASSGTTSYNEQFF.

This chain joins TRBV6-2 or TRBV6-3 and TRBJ2-3; D is undetermined. The V and J ends lost 6 bases and 7 bases respectively, with 11 bases between them. There are 12 residues in the CDR3. Germline CDR1 MNHEY, CDR2 SVGEGT. CDR3 DNA: TGTGCCAGCAGCCCCTATGTTAATACGCAGTATTTT. Translation gives CASSPYVNTQYF.

The V and J genes are TRBV11-2 and TRBJ2-1; 8 nucleotides line up with TRBD2. V lost 3 bases, J lost 1 base, and 8 bases stayed unmatched. The germline V gene encodes CDR1 SGHAT and CDR2 FQNNGV. The CDR3 loop spans 17 amino acids. CDR3: CASSFPLAGKSYNEQFF. The DNA for the CDR3 is TGTGCCAGCAGCTTCCCCCTAGCGGGTAAGTCCTACAATGAGCAGTTCTTC. Combining the CDR3 with reference TRBV11-2 and TRBJ2-1 gives the whole variable domain EAGVAQSPRYKIIEKRQSVAFWCNPISGHATLYWYQQILGQGPKLLIQFQNNGVVDDSQLPKDRFSAERLKGVDSTLKIQPAKLEDSAVYLCASSFPLAGKSYNEQFFGPGTRLTVL.